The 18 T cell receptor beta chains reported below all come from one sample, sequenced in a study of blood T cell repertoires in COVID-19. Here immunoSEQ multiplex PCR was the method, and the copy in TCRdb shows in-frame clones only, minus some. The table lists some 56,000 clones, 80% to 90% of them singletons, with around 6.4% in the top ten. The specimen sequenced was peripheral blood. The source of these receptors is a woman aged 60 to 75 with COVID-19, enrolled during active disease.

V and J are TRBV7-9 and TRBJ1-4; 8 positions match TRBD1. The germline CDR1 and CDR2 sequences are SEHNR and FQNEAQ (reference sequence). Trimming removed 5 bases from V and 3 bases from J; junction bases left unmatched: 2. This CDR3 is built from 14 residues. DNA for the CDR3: TGTGCCAGCAGCATGGGACAGGCTAATGAAAAACTGTTTTTT. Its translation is CASSMGQANEKLFF.

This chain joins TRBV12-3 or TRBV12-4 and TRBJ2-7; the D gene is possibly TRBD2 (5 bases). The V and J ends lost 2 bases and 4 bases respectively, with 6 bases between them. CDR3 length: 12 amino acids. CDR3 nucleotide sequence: TGTGCCAGCAGTTTATCGGGGTACGAGCAGTACTTC. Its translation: CASSLSGYEQYF.

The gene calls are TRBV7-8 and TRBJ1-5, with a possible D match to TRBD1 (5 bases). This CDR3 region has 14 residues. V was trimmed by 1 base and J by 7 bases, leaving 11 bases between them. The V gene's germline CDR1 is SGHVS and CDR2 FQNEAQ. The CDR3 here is CASSLGGRGQPQHF. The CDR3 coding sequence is TGTGCCAGCAGCTTAGGGGGTAGGGGACAGCCCCAGCATTTT.

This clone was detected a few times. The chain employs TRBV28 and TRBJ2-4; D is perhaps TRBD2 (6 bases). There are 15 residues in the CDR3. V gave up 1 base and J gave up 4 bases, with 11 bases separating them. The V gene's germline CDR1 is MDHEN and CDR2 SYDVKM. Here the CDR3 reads CASSLSPGVKNIQYF. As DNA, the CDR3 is TGTGCCAGCAGTTTATCCCCGGGGGTAAAAAACATTCAGTACTTC.

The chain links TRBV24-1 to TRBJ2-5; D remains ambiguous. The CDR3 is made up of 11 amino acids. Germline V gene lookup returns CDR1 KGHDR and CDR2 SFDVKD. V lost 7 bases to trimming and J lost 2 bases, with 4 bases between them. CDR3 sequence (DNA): TGTGCCACCAGCAAACAAGAGACCCAGTACTTC. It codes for CATSKQETQYF.

CDR3 DNA sequence: TGTGCCAGCAGCTTAGCGCTGGGACAAGGCGGGGGAGTTTTCTTT. Translation: CASSLALGQGGGVFF. V is TRBV7-2 and J is TRBJ1-1, with a weak D call TRBD1 (6 bases). The germline CDR1 and CDR2 sequences are SGHTA and FQGNSA. V was cut by 0 bases and J by 13 bases, with 21 bases left in between. The CDR3 is 15 residues long.

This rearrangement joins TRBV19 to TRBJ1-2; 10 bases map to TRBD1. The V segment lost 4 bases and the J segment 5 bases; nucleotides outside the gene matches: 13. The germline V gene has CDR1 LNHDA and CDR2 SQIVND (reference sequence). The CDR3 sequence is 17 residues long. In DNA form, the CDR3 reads TGTGCCAGTAGTAGCGGGACAGGGGCAGATTTTCGGTATGGCTACACCTTC. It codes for CASSSGTGADFRYGYTF.

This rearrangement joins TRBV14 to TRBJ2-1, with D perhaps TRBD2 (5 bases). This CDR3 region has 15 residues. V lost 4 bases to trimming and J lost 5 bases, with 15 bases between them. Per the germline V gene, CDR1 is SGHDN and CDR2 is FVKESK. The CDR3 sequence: CASSPILVVHNEQFF. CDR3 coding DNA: TGTGCCAGCAGCCCGATACTAGTTGTCCACAATGAGCAGTTCTTC.

CDR3 DNA: TGTGCCAGCAGTGAATGGGGCAGGGGCGGCTATGGCTACACCTTC. Translated: CASSEWGRGGYGYTF. The chain recombines TRBV25-1 with TRBJ1-2; TRBD1 might be the D (6 bases). This CDR3 has 15 residues. V lost 1 base and J 4 bases, leaving 13 bases between the germline ends. CDR1 and CDR2 from the germline V gene are MGHDK and SYGVNS.

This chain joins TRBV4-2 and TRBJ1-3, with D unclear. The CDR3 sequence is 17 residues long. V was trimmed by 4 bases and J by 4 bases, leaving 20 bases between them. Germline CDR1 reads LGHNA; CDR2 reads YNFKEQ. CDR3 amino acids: CASSLPTPKEGGNTIYF. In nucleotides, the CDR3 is TGTGCCAGCAGCCTCCCTACCCCGAAAGAGGGAGGAAACACCATATATTTT.

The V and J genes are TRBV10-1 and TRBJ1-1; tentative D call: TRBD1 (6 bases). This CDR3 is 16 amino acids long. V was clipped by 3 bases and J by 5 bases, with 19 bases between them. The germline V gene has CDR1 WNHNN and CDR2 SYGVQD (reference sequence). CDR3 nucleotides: TGCGCCAGCAGTGATCGGGACACCAGAGCTGGGACTGAAGCTTTCTTT. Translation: CASSDRDTRAGTEAFF.

The CDR3 sequence is CASSARQGLGSEQYF. CDR3 in DNA: TGTGCCAGCAGTGCCCGACAGGGACTGGGAAGCGAGCAGTACTTC. The J gene is TRBJ2-7, the V gene TRBV28, with D possibly TRBD1 on 7 matching bases. Germline V gene sequence: CDR1 MDHEN, CDR2 SYDVKM. The V gene lost 5 bases and the J gene lost 6 bases, with 20 bases spanning the gap. CDR3 length: 15 residues. Using reference TRBV28 and TRBJ2-7 for the parts outside the CDR3, the full variable domain is DVKVTQSSRYLVKRTGEKVFLECVQDMDHENMFWYRQDPGLGLRLIYFSYDVKMKEKGDIPEGYSVSREKKERFSLILESASTNQTSMYLCASSARQGLGSEQYFGPGTRLTVT.

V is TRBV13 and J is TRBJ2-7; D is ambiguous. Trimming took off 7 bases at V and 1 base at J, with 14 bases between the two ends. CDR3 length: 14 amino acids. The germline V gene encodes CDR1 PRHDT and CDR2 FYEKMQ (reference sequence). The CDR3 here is CASTRSVQSYEQYF. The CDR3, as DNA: TGTGCCAGCACCCGCTCAGTTCAATCCTACGAGCAGTACTTC.

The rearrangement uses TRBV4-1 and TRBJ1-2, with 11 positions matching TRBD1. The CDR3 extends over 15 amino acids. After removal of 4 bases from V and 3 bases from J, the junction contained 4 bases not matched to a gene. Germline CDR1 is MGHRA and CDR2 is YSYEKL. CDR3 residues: CASSLGTGGDYGYTF. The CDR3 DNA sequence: TGCGCCAGCAGCCTCGGGACAGGGGGAGACTATGGCTACACCTTC.

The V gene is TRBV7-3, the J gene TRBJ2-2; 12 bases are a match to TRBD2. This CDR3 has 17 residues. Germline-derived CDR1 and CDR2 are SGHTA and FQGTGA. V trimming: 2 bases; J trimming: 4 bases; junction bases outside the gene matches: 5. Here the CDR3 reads CASSLSATSGSTGELFF. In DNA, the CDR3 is TGTGCCAGCAGCTTATCGGCGACTAGCGGGAGCACCGGGGAGCTGTTTTTT.

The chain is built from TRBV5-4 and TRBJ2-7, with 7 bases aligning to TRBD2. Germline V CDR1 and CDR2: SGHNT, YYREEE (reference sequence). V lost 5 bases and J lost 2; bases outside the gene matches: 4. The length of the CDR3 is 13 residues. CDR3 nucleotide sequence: TGTGCCAGCAGTTCGGGGACTACCTACGAGCAGTACTTC. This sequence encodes CASSSGTTYEQYF.

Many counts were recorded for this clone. The CDR3 DNA sequence: TGTGCCAGCAGTGAATGGCGGGGAAAGAACACTGAAGCTTTCTTT. It codes for CASSEWRGKNTEAFF. This rearrangement joins TRBV2 to TRBJ1-1; D call uncertain. Germline CDR1 reads SNHLY; CDR2 reads FYNNEI. This CDR3 contains 15 residues. Trimming took off 2 bases at V and 1 base at J, with 11 bases between the two ends.

This CDR3 is CASSIKRRGLLGSYNSPLHF. The CDR3 nucleotides are TGTGCCAGCAGCATCAAAAGGAGGGGGCTATTGGGCTCCTATAATTCACCCCTCCACTTT. This chain uses TRBV3-1 (or the pseudogene TRBV3-2) with TRBJ1-6; 7 positions match TRBD1. CDR3 length equals 20 residues. V shed 5 bases and J 0 bases; nucleotides not matched to a gene: 16. Germline values: CDR1 LGHDT, CDR2 YNNKEL (reference sequence).